These T cell receptor beta chains were read from a single sample in a study of blood T cell repertoires in COVID-19. Here immunoSEQ multiplex PCR was the method, and the copy in TCRdb shows in-frame clones only, minus some. In the table there are about 180,000 clones, more than 70% of which are singletons. Sequencing was performed on peripheral blood. The receptors shown here come from a person aged 70 to 85 with COVID-19, enrolled during active disease. CDR3s include the opening cysteine and the closing phenylalanine or tryptophan. The D gene is left open where the match is weak. Clone size is given for some rows only: seen once, a few or many times, or a class if the clone is expanded.

v_gene	d_gene	abundance	j_gene	CDR3aa
TRBV5-1	TRBD2	-	TRBJ2-3	CASSVTSGKGDTQYF
TRBV4-1	-	-	TRBJ2-7	CASSQKQAYEQYF
TRBV5-8	-	-	TRBJ2-2	CASSFYVLVGERPNTGELFF
TRBV4-2	TRBD1	-	TRBJ1-4	CASSHSTRTGPNEKLFF
TRBV6-5	TRBD1	-	TRBJ2-7	CASRKPGTDTQYF
TRBV27	TRBD1	-	TRBJ2-1	CASSEGAPNEQFF
TRBV11-3	-	once	TRBJ2-1	CASSLSREPYNEQFF
TRBV27	-	-	TRBJ2-4	CASSPRVIGKNIQYF
TRBV9	-	-	TRBJ1-3	CASSTSPMSSGNTIYF
TRBV19	-	-	TRBJ1-6	CASSPLRGDNSPLHF
TRBV20-1	-	-	TRBJ2-5	CSAGGAETQYF
TRBV7-2	-	-	TRBJ1-3	CASSLVGRGEYSGNTIYF
TRBV7-9	-	few	TRBJ1-5	CASSLARGRAGNQPQHF
TRBV12-3/TRBV12-4	TRBD2	few	TRBJ2-1	CASSFGLAGEQFF
TRBV28	TRBD1	-	TRBJ2-7	CASRYPGTGAYEQYF
TRBV19	-	-	TRBJ1-3	CASRITGFVDTIYF
TRBV3-1/TRBV3-2	TRBD1	-	TRBJ1-4	CASSLFSGQGVEKLFF
TRBV6-2/TRBV6-3	-	-	TRBJ2-2	CASSPASVTGELFF
TRBV21-1	-	-	TRBJ2-7	CASSRPGQGYIYEQYF
TRBV12-3/TRBV12-4	-	few	TRBJ2-1	CASRTSLGEQFF
TRBV3-1/TRBV3-2	TRBD1	few	TRBJ1-5	CASSQSDRDSNQPQHF
TRBV6-2/TRBV6-3	TRBD1	-	TRBJ1-1	CASSFLKTGPEAFF
TRBV19	-	few	TRBJ2-1	CASSIGLRVSSYNEQFF
TRBV10-3	-	-	TRBJ1-5	CAISGAGFGGQPQHF
TRBV7-8	-	-	TRBJ1-2	CASSPTGIYGYTF
TRBV5-1	TRBD1	-	TRBJ2-4	CASSPWTGPLLRYF
TRBV25-1	TRBD2	-	TRBJ2-2	CASKTGRAGELFF
TRBV6-2/TRBV6-3	-	-	TRBJ2-2	CASSQGPGELFF
TRBV5-4	TRBD1	-	TRBJ2-2	CASSPGTVGPGELFF
TRBV5-1	-	-	TRBJ1-3	CASGSGTTPGNTIYF
TRBV7-2	-	once	TRBJ1-6	CASSLVRDNNSPLHF
TRBV19	-	-	TRBJ1-5	CASRAIDSNQPQHF
TRBV27	TRBD1	-	TRBJ2-3	CASSRQGIATDTQYF
TRBV6-5	-	-	TRBJ1-4	CASSYNPTGNEKLFF
TRBV29-1	TRBD2	-	TRBJ2-2	CSARSRDILGTRIAGELFF
TRBV9	TRBD1	-	TRBJ1-6	CASSVSGGAGSPLHF
TRBV7-3	-	-	TRBJ1-2	CASSPVPGYGYTF
TRBV6-6	-	-	TRBJ2-7	CASRGQGYEQYF
TRBV7-2	TRBD1	-	TRBJ2-3	CASSFRQGASTDTQYF
TRBV15	TRBD1	-	TRBJ1-1	CATSRVGGQGVNTEAFF
TRBV9	-	-	TRBJ1-1	CASSVAGDVNTEAFF
TRBV19	-	-	TRBJ2-1	CASSIGRGSYNEQFF
TRBV27	-	-	TRBJ1-4	CASRGRLGNEKLFF
TRBV2	-	few	TRBJ1-5	CASSDTVNFGGANQPQHF
TRBV20-1	-	-	TRBJ1-2	CSASFDLGGYGYTF
TRBV5-6	TRBD1	-	TRBJ2-7	CASSLATGNHYEQYF
TRBV5-5	TRBD2	-	TRBJ2-2	CASSLGVWLAGDTGELFF
TRBV9	TRBD1	-	TRBJ1-1	CASSATGRTEAFF
TRBV2	TRBD2	-	TRBJ2-1	CASSTRTSGALTEQFF
TRBV28	-	-	TRBJ2-5	CASSLGTFGETQYF
TRBV6-5	TRBD1	once	TRBJ2-1	CASTMTGNPYNEQFF
TRBV6-4	TRBD2	few	TRBJ2-5	CASSPEASGQETQYF
TRBV9	-	-	TRBJ2-4	CAKSLTAKNIQYF
TRBV6-5	-	-	TRBJ2-5	CASSYSIPQAQETQYF
TRBV28	TRBD1	-	TRBJ1-5	CASSELLQGDQPQHF
TRBV19	-	-	TRBJ1-6	CASSPRSSYNSPLHF
TRBV28	TRBD2	-	TRBJ2-5	CASSQGLAGRSQYF
TRBV21-1	-	-	TRBJ2-7	CASSKEERELSYEQYF
TRBV7-6	-	-	TRBJ1-6	CASSAGRGDNSPLHF